Listed below are T cell receptor beta chains from one sample, sequenced in a study of T cell responses to AZD1222 COVID-19 vaccine. Assay: immunoSEQ multiplex PCR; the TCRdb copy retains only in-frame clones and omits some. The sample has 200,000 to 250,000 clones, roughly 94% seen once. Material: peripheral blood, obtained 28 days after the second dose of the MenACWY control vaccine. These receptor sequences come from an adult who received the MenACWY meningococcal vaccine as a control. The CDR3 runs from the conserved cysteine through the conserved F or W. The order of the fields is clone size, J gene, D gene, V gene, CDR3 DNA, CDR3 protein. The D gene is left open where the match is weak. Only part of the rows carry a size: once, few, many, or a class if the clone is expanded.

clone size: -
J gene: TRBJ2-2
D gene: TRBD1
V gene: TRBV28
CDR3 DNA: TGTGCCAGCAGCCGAACTCGGACAGGGTACACCGGGGAGCTGTTTTTT
CDR3 protein: CASSRTRTGYTGELFF

clone size: -
J gene: TRBJ2-7
D gene: -
V gene: TRBV7-9
CDR3 DNA: TGTGCCAGCAGCTTAGCGCGGGCCCACGTCGAGCAGTACTTC
CDR3 protein: CASSLARAHVEQYF

clone size: -
J gene: TRBJ2-2
D gene: -
V gene: TRBV6-2/TRBV6-3
CDR3 DNA: TGTGCCAGCAGTTACGGTAGAGGGGGGCGATCGAACACCGGGGAGCTGTTTTTT
CDR3 protein: CASSYGRGGRSNTGELFF

clone size: -
J gene: TRBJ1-5
D gene: -
V gene: TRBV28
CDR3 DNA: TGTGCCAGCAGCCCAATATCCAATCCTTATAGCAATCAGCCCCAGCATTTT
CDR3 protein: CASSPISNPYSNQPQHF

clone size: -
J gene: TRBJ2-2
D gene: TRBD1
V gene: TRBV3-1/TRBV3-2
CDR3 DNA: TGTGCCAGCAGCCAAACGACAGGGGGTACCGGGGAGCTGTTTTTT
CDR3 protein: CASSQTTGGTGELFF

clone size: -
J gene: TRBJ1-4
D gene: TRBD1
V gene: TRBV5-1
CDR3 DNA: TGCGCCAGCAGCCCGGACAGGGCGGCAACTAATGAAAAACTGTTTTTT
CDR3 protein: CASSPDRAATNEKLFF

clone size: -
J gene: TRBJ1-5
D gene: -
V gene: TRBV28
CDR3 DNA: TGTGCCAGTGGGGGGGAGTTTTGGGCTCGGGAACAGCCCCAGCATTTT
CDR3 protein: CASGGEFWAREQPQHF

clone size: -
J gene: TRBJ2-7
D gene: -
V gene: TRBV6-5
CDR3 DNA: TGTGCCAGCAGAAGGACGAGTTCCTACGAGCAGTACTTC
CDR3 protein: CASRRTSSYEQYF

clone size: -
J gene: TRBJ2-7
D gene: -
V gene: TRBV28
CDR3 DNA: TGTGCCAGCAGGGTAGGGGGAGGAGCCTACGAGCAGTACTTC
CDR3 protein: CASRVGGGAYEQYF

clone size: once
J gene: TRBJ1-1
D gene: -
V gene: TRBV2
CDR3 DNA: TGTGCCAGCAGTGTTCAGGGGAACACTGAAGCTTTCTTT
CDR3 protein: CASSVQGNTEAFF

clone size: -
J gene: TRBJ2-2
D gene: -
V gene: TRBV7-9
CDR3 DNA: TGTGCCAGCCCTAACGAGAGGGTGGTTGCCGGGGAGCTGTTTTTT
CDR3 protein: CASPNERVVAGELFF

clone size: -
J gene: TRBJ2-1
D gene: -
V gene: TRBV27
CDR3 DNA: TGTGCCAGCAGTTCAATAGGCTACAATGAGCAGTTCTTC
CDR3 protein: CASSSIGYNEQFF

clone size: -
J gene: TRBJ2-7
D gene: -
V gene: TRBV7-9
CDR3 DNA: TGTGCCAGCAGCTTAGCCAGTTGGGCAGCTACCTCCTACGAGCAGTACTTC
CDR3 protein: CASSLASWAATSYEQYF

clone size: -
J gene: TRBJ1-2
D gene: -
V gene: TRBV28
CDR3 DNA: TGTGCCAGCAGTTTATGGCAGGGAGAAGCTGTCGTGGGAAGCTATGGCTACACCTTC
CDR3 protein: CASSLWQGEAVVGSYGYTF

clone size: -
J gene: TRBJ1-1
D gene: -
V gene: TRBV12-3/TRBV12-4
CDR3 DNA: TGTGCCAGCAGTTTGGGGAGGAATGAAGCTTTCTTT
CDR3 protein: CASSLGRNEAFF

clone size: -
J gene: TRBJ1-2
D gene: -
V gene: TRBV28
CDR3 DNA: TGTGCCAGCAGTTTTTTAGACTATGGCTACACCTTC
CDR3 protein: CASSFLDYGYTF

clone size: -
J gene: TRBJ2-1
D gene: -
V gene: TRBV7-9
CDR3 DNA: TGTGCCAGCAGCTTAGGACTCCAGGACTACTACAATGAGCAGTTCTTC
CDR3 protein: CASSLGLQDYYNEQFF

clone size: -
J gene: TRBJ1-3
D gene: -
V gene: TRBV10-3
CDR3 DNA: TGTGCCATCGGCGCGGGTTCTGGAAACACCATATATTTT
CDR3 protein: CAIGAGSGNTIYF

clone size: -
J gene: TRBJ1-2
D gene: -
V gene: TRBV24-1
CDR3 DNA: TGTGCCACCAGTGGGCAAGGCAGGGGTGGCCCTGGCTACACCTTC
CDR3 protein: CATSGQGRGGPGYTF

clone size: -
J gene: TRBJ1-2
D gene: TRBD1
V gene: TRBV5-4
CDR3 DNA: TGTGCCAGCAGTTTACCCGGGACAGCCTCTACGGACTATGGCTACACCTTC
CDR3 protein: CASSLPGTASTDYGYTF

clone size: -
J gene: TRBJ1-5
D gene: -
V gene: TRBV6-6
CDR3 DNA: TGTGCCAGCACCGAACTGGGCGGTCAGCCCCAGCATTTT
CDR3 protein: CASTELGGQPQHF

clone size: -
J gene: TRBJ1-1
D gene: -
V gene: TRBV5-6
CDR3 DNA: TGTGCCAGCAGCTCCCCGAGAGACAAGAACACTGAAGCTTTCTTT
CDR3 protein: CASSSPRDKNTEAFF

clone size: once
J gene: TRBJ1-5
D gene: TRBD1
V gene: TRBV9
CDR3 DNA: TGTGCCAGCAGACTAATGACAGGGGACCACGTCAATAGCAATCAGCCCCAGCATTTT
CDR3 protein: CASRLMTGDHVNSNQPQHF

clone size: -
J gene: TRBJ2-1
D gene: -
V gene: TRBV11-3
CDR3 DNA: TGTGCCAGCAGCTTGGGGAGCAATGAGCAGTTCTTC
CDR3 protein: CASSLGSNEQFF

clone size: few
J gene: TRBJ1-6
D gene: -
V gene: TRBV6-5
CDR3 DNA: TGTGCCAGCAGTTATCACGGGGATTATAATTCACCCCTCCACTTT
CDR3 protein: CASSYHGDYNSPLHF

clone size: -
J gene: TRBJ1-5
D gene: TRBD1
V gene: TRBV7-3
CDR3 DNA: TGTGCCAGCAGCCCAAGACAGGGATCGCCCCAGCATTTT
CDR3 protein: CASSPRQGSPQHF

clone size: -
J gene: TRBJ1-1
D gene: TRBD1
V gene: TRBV5-1
CDR3 DNA: TGCGCCAGCAGCTTGGGGGGACAGGTGAACACTGAAGCTTTCTTT
CDR3 protein: CASSLGGQVNTEAFF

clone size: -
J gene: TRBJ1-2
D gene: -
V gene: TRBV28
CDR3 DNA: TGCATCGCGGGGATCCCCCCCTATGGCTACACCTTC
CDR3 protein: CIAGIPPYGYTF

clone size: -
J gene: TRBJ2-4
D gene: TRBD2
V gene: TRBV7-8
CDR3 DNA: TGTGCCAGCAGCTTAGTCCGTAGCGGGACTAGCAAAAACATTCAGTACTTC
CDR3 protein: CASSLVRSGTSKNIQYF

clone size: -
J gene: TRBJ1-1
D gene: TRBD1
V gene: TRBV12-3/TRBV12-4
CDR3 DNA: TGTGCCAGCAGGCCGACAGGGGTCACTGAAGCTTTCTTT
CDR3 protein: CASRPTGVTEAFF

clone size: once
J gene: TRBJ1-1
D gene: -
V gene: TRBV7-9
CDR3 DNA: TGTGCCAGCAGCTTAGGGGGGTCGGCTCTAAGGGAAGCTTTCTTT
CDR3 protein: CASSLGGSALREAFF

clone size: -
J gene: TRBJ1-1
D gene: -
V gene: TRBV30
CDR3 DNA: TGTGCCTGGAGTGTAGGGGTCTTGAACACTGAAGCTTTCTTT
CDR3 protein: CAWSVGVLNTEAFF

clone size: -
J gene: TRBJ1-2
D gene: -
V gene: TRBV7-2
CDR3 DNA: TGTGCCAGCAGCTCCGCGGCAGGGGCTCTTTACTATGGCTACACCTTC
CDR3 protein: CASSSAAGALYYGYTF

clone size: -
J gene: TRBJ2-7
D gene: TRBD2
V gene: TRBV30
CDR3 DNA: TGTGCCTGGAGTGGGCTAGGGACTAGCGGGGGAGCCTACGAGCAGTACTTC
CDR3 protein: CAWSGLGTSGGAYEQYF

clone size: -
J gene: TRBJ2-3
D gene: TRBD2
V gene: TRBV7-9
CDR3 DNA: TGTGCCAGCAGCTCCAGAGTGACTAGCGGGGGCACAGATACGCAGTATTTT
CDR3 protein: CASSSRVTSGGTDTQYF

clone size: -
J gene: TRBJ1-5
D gene: -
V gene: TRBV10-3
CDR3 DNA: TGTGCCATCAGAGACGACAGCACGTTTAGCAATCAGCCCCAGCATTTT
CDR3 protein: CAIRDDSTFSNQPQHF

clone size: once
J gene: TRBJ2-3
D gene: -
V gene: TRBV27
CDR3 DNA: TGTGCCAGCAGTTTAGCAGCGGCTACTAGCACAGATACGCAGTATTTT
CDR3 protein: CASSLAAATSTDTQYF

clone size: -
J gene: TRBJ2-7
D gene: -
V gene: TRBV9
CDR3 DNA: TGTGCCAGCAGCCCCACCGGGACTTTTACTTACGAGCAGTACTTC
CDR3 protein: CASSPTGTFTYEQYF

clone size: -
J gene: TRBJ1-5
D gene: -
V gene: TRBV21-1
CDR3 DNA: TGTGCCAGCAGCAAAGGGGACGGATTCAATCAGCCCCAGCATTTT
CDR3 protein: CASSKGDGFNQPQHF

clone size: -
J gene: TRBJ2-2
D gene: -
V gene: TRBV7-9
CDR3 DNA: TGTGCCAGTTCATTGGTTATTTCTGGCGGGGAGCTGTTTTTT
CDR3 protein: CASSLVISGGELFF

clone size: -
J gene: TRBJ1-3
D gene: TRBD1
V gene: TRBV30
CDR3 DNA: TGTGCCTGGAGTGTACTGGACAGGTCGGACACCATATATTTT
CDR3 protein: CAWSVLDRSDTIYF

clone size: -
J gene: TRBJ1-6
D gene: -
V gene: TRBV25-1
CDR3 DNA: TGTGCCAGCAGCTCCACGGCGCGGAATTCACCCCTCCACTTT
CDR3 protein: CASSSTARNSPLHF

clone size: -
J gene: TRBJ2-5
D gene: -
V gene: TRBV7-8
CDR3 DNA: TGTGCCAGCAGCTTCGCAGGGGAAGAGACCCAGTACTTC
CDR3 protein: CASSFAGEETQYF

clone size: -
J gene: TRBJ2-7
D gene: TRBD1
V gene: TRBV6-6
CDR3 DNA: TGTGCCAGCAGTATCTCCGGGACAGGGTCCTACGAGCAGTACTTC
CDR3 protein: CASSISGTGSYEQYF

clone size: -
J gene: TRBJ2-1
D gene: -
V gene: TRBV11-2
CDR3 DNA: TGTGCCAGCAGCTTAGATGGGAGCTCCTACAATGAGCAGTTCTTC
CDR3 protein: CASSLDGSSYNEQFF

clone size: -
J gene: TRBJ2-5
D gene: TRBD1
V gene: TRBV5-1
CDR3 DNA: TGCGCCAGCAGCTTGGCGACAGGGGAGCAAGAGACCCAGTACTTC
CDR3 protein: CASSLATGEQETQYF

clone size: -
J gene: TRBJ2-5
D gene: -
V gene: TRBV29-1
CDR3 DNA: TGCAGCGTTGGGGACACTCGGGGAGAGACCCAGTACTTC
CDR3 protein: CSVGDTRGETQYF

clone size: -
J gene: TRBJ2-3
D gene: -
V gene: TRBV9
CDR3 DNA: TGTGCCAGCAGTCTACAGGGTCTCAGCACAGATACGCAGTATTTT
CDR3 protein: CASSLQGLSTDTQYF

clone size: -
J gene: TRBJ1-6
D gene: -
V gene: TRBV5-1
CDR3 DNA: TGCGCCAGCAGCTTGGACCCGGCCTATAATTCACCCCTCCACTTT
CDR3 protein: CASSLDPAYNSPLHF

clone size: once
J gene: TRBJ2-7
D gene: -
V gene: TRBV7-2
CDR3 DNA: TGTGCCAGCAGCCCCGGACAGTCGAGCTCCTACGAGCAGTACTTC
CDR3 protein: CASSPGQSSSYEQYF

clone size: -
J gene: TRBJ2-1
D gene: TRBD1
V gene: TRBV24-1
CDR3 DNA: TGTGCCACGACTGGGACAGGGGGAGATGAGCAGTTCTTC
CDR3 protein: CATTGTGGDEQFF

clone size: few
J gene: TRBJ1-2
D gene: -
V gene: TRBV28
CDR3 DNA: TGTGCCAGCAGTTTGGGCCAAGGGGCGTATGGCTACACCTTC
CDR3 protein: CASSLGQGAYGYTF

clone size: -
J gene: TRBJ1-1
D gene: -
V gene: TRBV5-1
CDR3 DNA: TGCGCCAGCAGCTACCTACGGGGAGAGGACACTGAAGCTTTCTTT
CDR3 protein: CASSYLRGEDTEAFF